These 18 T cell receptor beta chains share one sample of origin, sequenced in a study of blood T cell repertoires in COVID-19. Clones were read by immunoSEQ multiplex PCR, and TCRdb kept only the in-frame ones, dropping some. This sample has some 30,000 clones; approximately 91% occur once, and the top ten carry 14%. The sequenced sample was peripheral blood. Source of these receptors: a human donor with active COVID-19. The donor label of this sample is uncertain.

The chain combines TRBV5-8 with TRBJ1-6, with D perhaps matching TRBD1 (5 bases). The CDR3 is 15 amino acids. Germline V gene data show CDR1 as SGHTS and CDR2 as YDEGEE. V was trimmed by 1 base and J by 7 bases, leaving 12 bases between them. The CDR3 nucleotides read TGTGCCAGCAGCTTGTCCGGCAGGGTGAATTCACCCCTCCACTTT. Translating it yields CASSLSGRVNSPLHF.

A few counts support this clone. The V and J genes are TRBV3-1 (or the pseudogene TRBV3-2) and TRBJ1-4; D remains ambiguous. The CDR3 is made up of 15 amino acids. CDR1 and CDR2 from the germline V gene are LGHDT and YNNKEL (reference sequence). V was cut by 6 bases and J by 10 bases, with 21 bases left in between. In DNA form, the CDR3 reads TGTGCCAGCAGACAGACCCCTTGTGTTCGGGGAAAACTGTTTTTT. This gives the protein CASRQTPCVRGKLFF.

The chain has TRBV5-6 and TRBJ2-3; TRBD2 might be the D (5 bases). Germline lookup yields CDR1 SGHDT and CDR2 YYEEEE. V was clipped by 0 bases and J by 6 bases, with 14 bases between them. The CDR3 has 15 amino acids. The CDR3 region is CASSLELVTPDTQYF. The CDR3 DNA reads TGTGCCAGCAGCTTGGAACTAGTTACCCCGGATACGCAGTATTTT. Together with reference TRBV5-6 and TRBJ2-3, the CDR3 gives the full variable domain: DAGVTQSPTHLIKTRGQQVTLRCSPKSGHDTVSWYQQALGQGPQFIFQYYEEEERQRGNFPDRFSGHQFPNYSSELNVNALLLGDSALYLCASSLELVTPDTQYFGPGTRLTVL.

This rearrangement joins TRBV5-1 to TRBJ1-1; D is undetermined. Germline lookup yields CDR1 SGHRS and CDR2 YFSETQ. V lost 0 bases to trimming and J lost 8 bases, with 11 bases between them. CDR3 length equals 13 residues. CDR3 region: CASSLASVREAFF. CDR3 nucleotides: TGCGCCAGCAGCTTGGCTTCGGTCCGAGAAGCTTTCTTT.

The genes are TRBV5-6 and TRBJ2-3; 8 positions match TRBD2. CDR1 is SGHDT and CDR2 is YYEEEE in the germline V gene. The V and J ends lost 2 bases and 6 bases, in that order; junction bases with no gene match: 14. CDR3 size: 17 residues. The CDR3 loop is CASSFPPTGGRIDTQYF. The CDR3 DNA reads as TGTGCCAGCAGCTTCCCCCCCACGGGGGGGCGAATCGATACGCAGTATTTT.

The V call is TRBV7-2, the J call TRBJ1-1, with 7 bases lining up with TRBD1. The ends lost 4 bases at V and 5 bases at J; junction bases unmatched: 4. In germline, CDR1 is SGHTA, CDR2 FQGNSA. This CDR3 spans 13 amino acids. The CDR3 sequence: CASSSTGVTEAFF. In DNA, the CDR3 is TGTGCCAGCAGCTCCACAGGGGTTACTGAAGCTTTCTTT. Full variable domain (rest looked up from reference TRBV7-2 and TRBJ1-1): GAGVSQSPSNKVTEKGKDVELRCDPISGHTALYWYRQSLGQGLEFLIYFQGNSAPDKSGLPSDRFSAERTGGSVSTLTIQRTQQEDSAVYLCASSSTGVTEAFFGQGTRLTVV.

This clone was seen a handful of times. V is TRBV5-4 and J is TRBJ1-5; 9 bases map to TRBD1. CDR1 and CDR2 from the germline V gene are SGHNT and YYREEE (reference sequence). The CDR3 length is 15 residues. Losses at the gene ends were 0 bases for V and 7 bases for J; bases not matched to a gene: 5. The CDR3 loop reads CASSLDRGLGQPQHF. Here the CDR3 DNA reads TGTGCCAGCAGCTTGGACAGGGGGCTTGGACAGCCCCAGCATTTT. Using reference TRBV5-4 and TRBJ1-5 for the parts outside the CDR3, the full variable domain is ETGVTQSPTHLIKTRGQQVTLRCSSQSGHNTVSWYQQALGQGPQFIFQYYREEENGRGNFPPRFSGLQFPNYSSELNVNALELDDSALYLCASSLDRGLGQPQHFGDGTRLSIL.

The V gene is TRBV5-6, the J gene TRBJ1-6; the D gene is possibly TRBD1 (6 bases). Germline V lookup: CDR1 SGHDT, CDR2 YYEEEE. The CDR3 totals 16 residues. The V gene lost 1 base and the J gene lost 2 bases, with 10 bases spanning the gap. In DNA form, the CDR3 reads TGTGCCAGCAGCTTGCGCAGGGACACCTATAATTCACCCCTCCACTTT. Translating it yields CASSLRRDTYNSPLHF.

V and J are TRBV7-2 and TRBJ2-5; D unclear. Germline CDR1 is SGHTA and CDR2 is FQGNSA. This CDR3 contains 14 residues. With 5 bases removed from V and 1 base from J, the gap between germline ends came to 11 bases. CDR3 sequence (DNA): TGTGCCAGCAGCCCCCAGGCCAGCCAAGAGACCCAGTACTTC. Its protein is CASSPQASQETQYF. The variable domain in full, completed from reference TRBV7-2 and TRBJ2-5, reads GAGVSQSPSNKVTEKGKDVELRCDPISGHTALYWYRQSLGQGLEFLIYFQGNSAPDKSGLPSDRFSAERTGGSVSTLTIQRTQQEDSAVYLCASSPQASQETQYFGPGTRLLVL.

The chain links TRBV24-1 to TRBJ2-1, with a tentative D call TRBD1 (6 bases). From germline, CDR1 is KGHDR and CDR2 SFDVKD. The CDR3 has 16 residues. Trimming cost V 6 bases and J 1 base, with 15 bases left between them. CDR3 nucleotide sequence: TGTGCCACCAGTTCAAGCAGGGGTCAATCCTACAATGAGCAGTTCTTC. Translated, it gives CATSSSRGQSYNEQFF.

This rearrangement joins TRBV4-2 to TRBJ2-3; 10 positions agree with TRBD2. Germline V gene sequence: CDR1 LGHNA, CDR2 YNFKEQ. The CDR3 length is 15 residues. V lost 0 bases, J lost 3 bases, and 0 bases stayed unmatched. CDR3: CASSQELAGTDTQYF. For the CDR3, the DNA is TGTGCCAGCAGCCAAGAACTAGCGGGGACAGATACGCAGTATTTT.

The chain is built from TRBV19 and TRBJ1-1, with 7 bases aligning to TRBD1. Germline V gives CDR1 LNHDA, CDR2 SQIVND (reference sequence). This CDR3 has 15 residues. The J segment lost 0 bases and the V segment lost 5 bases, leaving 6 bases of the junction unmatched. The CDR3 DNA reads TGTGCCAGTAGTCATTATCAGGGGGTGAACACTGAAGCTTTCTTT. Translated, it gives CASSHYQGVNTEAFF.

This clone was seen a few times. The CDR3 nucleotides read TGCGCCAGCAGCCAAGGGATAGCCAGGGGAGGCACAGATACGCAGTATTTT. This encodes CASSQGIARGGTDTQYF. This chain links TRBV4-3 with TRBJ2-3; tentative D call: TRBD1 (6 bases). Germline CDR1 and CDR2: LGHNA and YSLEER. The length of the CDR3 is 17 residues. Deletions cut 1 base from V and 1 base from J, with 15 bases between.

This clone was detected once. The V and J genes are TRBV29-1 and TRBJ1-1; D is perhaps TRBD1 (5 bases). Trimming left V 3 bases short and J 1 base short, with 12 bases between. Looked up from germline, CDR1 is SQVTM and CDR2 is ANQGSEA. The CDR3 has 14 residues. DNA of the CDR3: TGCAGCGTTGAGTGGGGCAGGAGGAACACTGAAGCTTTCTTT. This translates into CSVEWGRRNTEAFF.

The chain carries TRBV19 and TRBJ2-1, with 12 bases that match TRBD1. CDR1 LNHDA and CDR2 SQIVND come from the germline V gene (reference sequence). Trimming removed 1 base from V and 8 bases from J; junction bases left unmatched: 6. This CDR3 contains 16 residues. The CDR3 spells CASSIATGTGGDEQFF. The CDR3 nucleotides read TGTGCCAGTAGTATAGCTACCGGGACAGGGGGCGATGAGCAGTTCTTC.

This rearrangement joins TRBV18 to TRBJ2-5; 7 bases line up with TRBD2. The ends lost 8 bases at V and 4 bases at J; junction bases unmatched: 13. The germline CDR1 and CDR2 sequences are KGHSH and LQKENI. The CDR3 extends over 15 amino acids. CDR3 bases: TGTGCCAGCGCTACCCATCGGGGCGGGGGAGAGACCCAGTACTTC. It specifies CASATHRGGGETQYF.

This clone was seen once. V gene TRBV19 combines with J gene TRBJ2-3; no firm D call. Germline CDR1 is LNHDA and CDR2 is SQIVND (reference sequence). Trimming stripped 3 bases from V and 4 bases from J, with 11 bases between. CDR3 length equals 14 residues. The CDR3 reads CASSISNRPDTQYF. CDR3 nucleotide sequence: TGTGCCAGTAGTATTTCTAACAGACCAGATACGCAGTATTTT.

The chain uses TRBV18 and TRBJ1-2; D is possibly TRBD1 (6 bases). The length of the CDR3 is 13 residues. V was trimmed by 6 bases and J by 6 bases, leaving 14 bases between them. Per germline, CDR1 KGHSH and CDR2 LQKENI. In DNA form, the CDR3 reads TGTGCCAGCTCGTACGGACAGTCTGATGGCTACACCTTC. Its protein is CASSYGQSDGYTF.